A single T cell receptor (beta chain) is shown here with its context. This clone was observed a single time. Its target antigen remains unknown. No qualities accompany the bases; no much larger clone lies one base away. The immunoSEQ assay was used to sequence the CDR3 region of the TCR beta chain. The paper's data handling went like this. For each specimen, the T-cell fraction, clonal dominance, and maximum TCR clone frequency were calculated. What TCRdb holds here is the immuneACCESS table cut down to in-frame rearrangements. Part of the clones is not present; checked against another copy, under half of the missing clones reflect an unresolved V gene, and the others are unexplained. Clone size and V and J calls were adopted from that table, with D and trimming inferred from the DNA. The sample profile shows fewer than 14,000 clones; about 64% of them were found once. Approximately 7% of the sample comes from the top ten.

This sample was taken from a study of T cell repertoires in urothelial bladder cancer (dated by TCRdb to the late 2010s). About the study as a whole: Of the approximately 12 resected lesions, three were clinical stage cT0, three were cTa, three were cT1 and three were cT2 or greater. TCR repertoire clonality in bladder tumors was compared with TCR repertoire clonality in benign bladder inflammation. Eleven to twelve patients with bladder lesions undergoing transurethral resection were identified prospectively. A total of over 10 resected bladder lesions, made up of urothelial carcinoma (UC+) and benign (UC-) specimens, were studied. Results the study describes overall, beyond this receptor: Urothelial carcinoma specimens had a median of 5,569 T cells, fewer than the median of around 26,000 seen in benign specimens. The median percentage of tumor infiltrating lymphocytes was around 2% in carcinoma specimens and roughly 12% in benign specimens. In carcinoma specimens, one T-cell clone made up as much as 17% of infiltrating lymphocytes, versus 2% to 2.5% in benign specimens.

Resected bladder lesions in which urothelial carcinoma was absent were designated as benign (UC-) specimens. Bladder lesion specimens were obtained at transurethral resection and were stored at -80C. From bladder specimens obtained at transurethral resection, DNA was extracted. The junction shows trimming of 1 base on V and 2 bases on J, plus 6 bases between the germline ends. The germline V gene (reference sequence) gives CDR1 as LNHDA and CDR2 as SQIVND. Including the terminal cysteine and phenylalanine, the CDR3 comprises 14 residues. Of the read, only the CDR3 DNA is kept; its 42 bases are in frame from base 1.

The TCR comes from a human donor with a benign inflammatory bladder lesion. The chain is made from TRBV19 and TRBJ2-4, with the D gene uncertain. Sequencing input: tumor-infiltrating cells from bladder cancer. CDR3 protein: CASSIGPTKNIQYF. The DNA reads TGTGCCAGTAGTATAGGTCCAACCAAAAACATTCAGTACTTC.